This T cell receptor beta chain was retrieved from a study of shared clonotypes between healthy human individuals. Broader study findings: The study found lower generation probabilities in non-shared clonotypes than in those shared by all four donors.

V lost 7 bases to trimming and J lost 8 bases, with 20 bases between them. The germline CDR1 and CDR2 sequences are SEHNR and FQNEAQ (reference sequence). This CDR3 contains 14 residues. A note on this clone: As yet, its antigen is unknown.

Method: immunoSEQ multiplex PCR; TCRdb's copy keeps in-frame clones and lacks some. The data show about 2.3 million clones, approximately 95% seen once. The sequenced sample consisted of naive CD4+ T cells from PBMCs. Noted subset: CD45RA+ positively selected. The chain joins TRBV7-9 to TRBJ1-1; unclear D gene. This sequence was found in a man younger than 30 in good health. Some clones in this sample may be carry-over from other donors' samples. The CDR3 region has the DNA TGTGCCAGCACCTATTCCGTCTGGGCCGAGGAAGCTTTCTTT. Amino acids: CASTYSVWAEEAFF.